This T cell receptor beta chain was sequenced for a study of technical replicates of blood from several donors. Only in-frame clones appear in the TCRdb table, and some are missing; sequencing was by immunoSEQ multiplex PCR. Here the sample spans around 92,000 clones, roughly 96% being singletons. This clone was observed once. Sequencing input: T cells isolated from PBMCs. This TCR derives from a human donor in good health.

Written as DNA, the CDR3 is TGCGCCAGCAGCTTAGACAGGGGTCCTGAAAAACTGTTTTTT. Translation: CASSLDRGPEKLFF. This chain links TRBV5-1 with TRBJ1-4; 8 bases line up with TRBD1. From germline, CDR1 is SGHRS and CDR2 YFSETQ. V trimming: 2 bases; J trimming: 7 bases; junction bases outside the gene matches: 4. There are 14 residues in the CDR3.